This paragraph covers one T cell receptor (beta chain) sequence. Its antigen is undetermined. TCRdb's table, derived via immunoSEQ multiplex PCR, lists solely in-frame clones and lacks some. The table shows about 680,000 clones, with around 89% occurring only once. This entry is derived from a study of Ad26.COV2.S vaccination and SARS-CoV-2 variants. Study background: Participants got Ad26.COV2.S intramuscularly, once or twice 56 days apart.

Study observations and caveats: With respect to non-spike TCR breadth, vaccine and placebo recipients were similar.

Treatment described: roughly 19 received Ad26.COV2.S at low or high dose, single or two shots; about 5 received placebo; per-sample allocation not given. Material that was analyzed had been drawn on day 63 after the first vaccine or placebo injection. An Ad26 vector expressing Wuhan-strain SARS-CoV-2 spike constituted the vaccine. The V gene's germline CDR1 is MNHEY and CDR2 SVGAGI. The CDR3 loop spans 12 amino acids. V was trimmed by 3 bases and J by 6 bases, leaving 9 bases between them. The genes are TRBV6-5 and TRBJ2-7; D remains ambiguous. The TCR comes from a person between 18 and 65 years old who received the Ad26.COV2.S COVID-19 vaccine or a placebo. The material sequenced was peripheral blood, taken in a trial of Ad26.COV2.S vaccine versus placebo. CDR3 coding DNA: TGTGCCAGCAGTTATACGAGTGGCGAGCAGTACTTC. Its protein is CASSYTSGEQYF.